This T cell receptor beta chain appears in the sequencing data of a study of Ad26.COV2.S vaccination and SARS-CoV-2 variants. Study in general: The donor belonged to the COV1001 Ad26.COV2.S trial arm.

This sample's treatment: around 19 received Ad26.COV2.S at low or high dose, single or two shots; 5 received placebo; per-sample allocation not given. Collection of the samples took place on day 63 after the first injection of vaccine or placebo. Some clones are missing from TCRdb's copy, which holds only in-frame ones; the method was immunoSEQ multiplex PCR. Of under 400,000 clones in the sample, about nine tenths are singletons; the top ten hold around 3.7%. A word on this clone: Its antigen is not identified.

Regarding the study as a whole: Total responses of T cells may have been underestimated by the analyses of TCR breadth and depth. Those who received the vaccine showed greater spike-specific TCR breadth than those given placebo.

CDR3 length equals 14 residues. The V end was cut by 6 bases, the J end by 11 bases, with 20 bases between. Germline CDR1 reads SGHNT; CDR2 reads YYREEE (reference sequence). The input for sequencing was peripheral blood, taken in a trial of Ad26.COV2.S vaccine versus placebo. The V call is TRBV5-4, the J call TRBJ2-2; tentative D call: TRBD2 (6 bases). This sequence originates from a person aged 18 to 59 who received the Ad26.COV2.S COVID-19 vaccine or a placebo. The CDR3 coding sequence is TGTGCCAGCATGGGGGGTGGAGGGAAACGAGAGCTGTTTTTT. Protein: CASMGGGGKRELFF. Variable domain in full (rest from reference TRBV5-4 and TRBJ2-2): ETGVTQSPTHLIKTRGQQVTLRCSSQSGHNTVSWYQQALGQGPQFIFQYYREEENGRGNFPPRFSGLQFPNYSSELNVNALELDDSALYLCASMGGGGKRELFFGEGSRLTVL.